The 10 T cell receptor beta chains listed next were all sequenced from one sample in a study of blood T cell repertoires in COVID-19. Measured with immunoSEQ multiplex PCR; TCRdb has only the in-frame clones, and not every one. This sample has about 180,000 clones; about 88% occur once, and the top ten carry under 3.5%. The material sequenced was peripheral blood. Receptor source: a woman in her twenties or thirties with active or convalescent COVID-19.

This sequence joins TRBV3-1 (or the pseudogene TRBV3-2) and TRBJ1-1; D possibly corresponds to TRBD1 (5 bases). The CDR3 is 13 amino acids. CDR1 is LGHDT and CDR2 is YNNKEL in the germline V gene (reference sequence). V lost 3 bases to trimming and J lost 8 bases, with 13 bases between them. The CDR3 is CASSQTASSEAFF. The CDR3 DNA sequence: TGTGCCAGCAGCCAGACAGCGAGCTCGGAAGCTTTCTTT.

This clone was recorded only once. This chain connects TRBV4-2 to TRBJ2-5; the match to TRBD2 covers 7 bases. The length of the CDR3 is 15 residues. The germline V gene has CDR1 LGHNA and CDR2 YNFKEQ. The J segment lost 1 base and the V segment lost 3 bases, leaving 5 bases of the junction unmatched. This chain's CDR3 is CASSQGGGVQETQYF. The CDR3 DNA follows: TGTGCCAGCAGCCAGGGGGGAGGGGTCCAAGAGACCCAGTACTTC.

The chain carries TRBV2 and TRBJ1-4; 7 bases map to TRBD1. CDR1 and CDR2 (germline): SNHLY, FYNNEI. This CDR3 has 15 residues. V was clipped by 6 bases and J by 2 bases; unmatched bases: 6. DNA of the CDR3: TGTGCCAGCAGATTCCGACAGGGTACTAATGAAAAACTGTTTTTT. Residues: CASRFRQGTNEKLFF. The full variable domain, completed using reference TRBV2 and TRBJ1-4, is EPEVTQTPSHQVTQMGQEVILRCVPISNHLYFYWYRQILGQKVEFLVSFYNNEISEKSEIFDDQFSVERPDGSNFTLKIRSTKLEDSAMYFCASRFRQGTNEKLFFGSGTQLSVL.

The gene calls are TRBV10-3 and TRBJ1-5; TRBD1 aligns across 7 bases. This CDR3 is built from 14 residues. Trimming at V came to 6 bases and at J to 4 bases, leaving 6 bases not matched to a gene. The germline CDR1 and CDR2 sequences are ENHRY and SYGVKD. CDR3 region: CAISATGANQPQHF. The CDR3 DNA reads as TGTGCCATCAGCGCCACAGGGGCAAATCAGCCCCAGCATTTT.

The CDR3 nucleotides are TGTGCCAGCAGTGCCCACAATAGCAATCAGCCCCAGCATTTT. It specifies CASSAHNSNQPQHF. The rearrangement links TRBV28 to TRBJ1-5; D gene uncertain. From germline, CDR1 is MDHEN and CDR2 SYDVKM. CDR3 size: 14 residues. The V end was cut by 5 bases, the J end by 0 bases, with 8 bases between.

The CDR3 reads CASSLAYTEAFF. The CDR3 coding sequence is TGTGCCAGCAGCTTAGCCTACACTGAAGCTTTCTTT. This rearrangement joins TRBV11-2 to TRBJ1-1; D is unclear. Per the germline V gene, CDR1 is SGHAT and CDR2 is FQNNGV. The V and J ends lost 1 base and 3 bases respectively, with 3 bases between them. This CDR3 is 12 amino acids long.

The genes are TRBV15 and TRBJ1-1, with D perhaps TRBD1 (6 bases). V lost 4 bases and J lost 6, with 15 bases in between. CDR1 is LNHNV, CDR2 YYDKDF, per germline (reference sequence). The CDR3 has 14 amino acids. The CDR3 protein is CATSITTGISEAFF. CDR3 sequence (DNA): TGTGCCACCAGCATAACAACAGGGATCTCTGAAGCTTTCTTT.

The chain combines TRBV5-4 with TRBJ2-3, with 12 bases identical to TRBD1. The CDR3 sequence is 16 residues long. Germline CDR1 and CDR2: SGHNT and YYREEE (reference sequence). After removal of 4 bases from V and 5 bases from J, the junction contained 8 bases not matched to a gene. CDR3 nucleotides: TGTGCCAGCAGCGAACCGGGACAGGGGGCGGGAGATACGCAGTATTTT. Encoded protein: CASSEPGQGAGDTQYF.

In this sample, this clone turned up once. This chain links TRBV30 with TRBJ2-7, with 11 bases that match TRBD1. V lost 0 bases to trimming and J lost 3 bases; unmatched junction nucleotides: 4. The CDR3 runs to 15 residues. Germline CDR1 and CDR2: GTSNPN and SVGIG (reference sequence). CDR3 nucleotide sequence: TGTGCCTGGAGTGTCTCCGGGACAGGGGGCTACGAGCAGTACTTC. Amino acid sequence: CAWSVSGTGGYEQYF.

The chain uses TRBV5-5 and TRBJ1-1; D not resolved. The CDR3 has 13 amino acids. Between the trimmed V and J ends, which lost 2 bases and 4 bases, there was a span of 9 bases. CDR1 and CDR2 from the germline V gene are SGHKS and YYEKEE (reference sequence). The CDR3 DNA reads as TGTGCCAGCAGCTTATTACAGCTCACTGAAGCTTTCTTT. It yields the protein CASSLLQLTEAFF.